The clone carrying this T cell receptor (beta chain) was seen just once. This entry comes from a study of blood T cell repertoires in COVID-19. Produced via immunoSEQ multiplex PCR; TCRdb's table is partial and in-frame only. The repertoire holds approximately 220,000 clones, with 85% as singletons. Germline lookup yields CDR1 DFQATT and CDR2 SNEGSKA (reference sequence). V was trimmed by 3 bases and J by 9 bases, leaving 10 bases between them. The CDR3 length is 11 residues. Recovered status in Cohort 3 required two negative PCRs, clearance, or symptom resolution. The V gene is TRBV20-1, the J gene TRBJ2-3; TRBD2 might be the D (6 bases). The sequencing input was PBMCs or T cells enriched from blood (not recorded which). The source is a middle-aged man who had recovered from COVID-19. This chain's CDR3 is CSASPRETQYF. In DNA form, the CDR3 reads TGCAGTGCTAGTCCCCGGGAGACGCAGTATTTT.